Included here is one TCR beta chain sequence, with context. Its antigen is currently unknown. The data belong to a study of T cell responses to AZD1222 COVID-19 vaccine. Whole-study context: Analyses pooled second doses at about 4 or about 12 weeks. Broader study findings: Nearly half of unique spike-specific TCRs reportedly avoided B.1.351 and B.1.1.7 mutated regions. Dominant CD4 TCR responses targeted spike regions 160-218 and 743-854.

This CDR3 is built from 13 residues. V was clipped by 2 bases and J by 7 bases, with 12 bases between them. Germline values: CDR1 LGHNA, CDR2 YNFKEQ. Sequencing used immunoSEQ multiplex PCR; TCRdb keeps in-frame clones, though not all of them. Among about 100,000 clones, under 95% were seen once, and the ten largest hold about 1.2%. This sequence joins TRBV4-2 and TRBJ2-7, with D unresolved. This sample comprised peripheral blood, obtained on day 0 of AZD1222 vaccination. The TCR sequence derives from an adult in good health. CDR3 residues: CASSQTSAREQYF. CDR3 DNA sequence: TGTGCCAGCAGCCAAACGTCAGCGCGGGAGCAGTACTTC.